The subject of this entry is one T cell receptor (beta chain). The germline CDR1 and CDR2 sequences are LNHDA and SQIVND (reference sequence). The CDR3 has 13 residues. Trimming removed 4 bases from V and 9 bases from J, with 13 bases in between. The source of the sample is a study of blood T cell repertoires in COVID-19. In the study overall: The origin of the acute and convalescent COVID-19 samples was the United States, Italy and Spain. From T cells, B-cell-depleted T cells, or PBMCs came the material, which was cDNA or gDNA.

Original analysis: The authors estimated nucleated cell counts from reference gene primer amplification. Sequencing used immunoSEQ multiplex PCR; TCRdb keeps in-frame clones, though not all of them. The V and J calls and the clone size are those of that table, but D and trimming were determined from the DNA. The data contain 150,000 to 160,000 clones, around 89% of them singletons. The receptor was isolated from a woman aged 40 to 55 with acute or convalescent COVID-19. Specimen: peripheral blood. The V gene is TRBV19, the J gene TRBJ2-1; tentatively, D is TRBD2 (6 bases). In DNA form, the CDR3 reads TGTGCCAGTAGTACCGGCCCAGCGGGTGAGCAGTTCTTC. It yields the protein CASSTGPAGEQFF.